This T cell receptor (beta chain) was recorded in a study of blood T cells in healthy people across ages. This CDR3 spans 13 amino acids. CDR1 is LGHDT and CDR2 is YNNKEL in the germline V gene (reference sequence). V shed 4 bases and J shed 2 bases, with 9 bases lying between them. Combining a sample-barcoded 5' primer with a J-beta primer mix, a second PCR ran for roughly 6 to 11 cycles. From the 5' RACE reads, TCRdb called clonotypes with MiXCR, one entry per CDR3 protein. The profile covers 540,000 or so distinct CDR3 sequences, with about 25% appearing a single time and about 18% taken by the ten largest.

Sequenced input: blood. The sequence was collected from a woman aged 70 to 79 in good health. This chain connects TRBV3-1 to TRBJ2-7; unclear D gene. The CDR3 loop is CASSPNRAYEQYF. The CDR3 DNA reads as TGTGCCAGCAGCCCTAATCGAGCCTACGAGCAGTACTTC.